Reported below is one T cell receptor beta chain. V lost 0 bases to trimming and J lost 5 bases, with 4 bases between them. Germline lookup yields CDR1 SGHVS and CDR2 FNYEAQ. The CDR3 extends over 13 amino acids. The entry originates in a study of blood T cell repertoires in COVID-19. Study background: Italy, Spain and the United States were the sources of the convalescent and acute COVID-19 samples. The analysed material was cDNA or gDNA that came from T cells, B-cell-depleted T cells, or PBMCs.

In the authors' workflow: Amplification of reference gene primers was used by the study to estimate nucleated cell counts. Sequencing used immunoSEQ multiplex PCR; TCRdb keeps in-frame clones, though not all of them. The V and J calls and the clone size are those of that table, but D and trimming were determined from the DNA. The sample includes approximately 150,000 clones, 65% to 85% of them seen just once. This receptor was identified in a man aged 25 to 40 with COVID-19, enrolled during active disease. The rearrangement joins TRBV7-6 to TRBJ2-2; the D is unclear. Input material: peripheral blood. The CDR3 DNA follows: TGTGCCAGCAGCTTAGCCAGGACCGGGGAGCTGTTTTTT. It encodes CASSLARTGELFF.